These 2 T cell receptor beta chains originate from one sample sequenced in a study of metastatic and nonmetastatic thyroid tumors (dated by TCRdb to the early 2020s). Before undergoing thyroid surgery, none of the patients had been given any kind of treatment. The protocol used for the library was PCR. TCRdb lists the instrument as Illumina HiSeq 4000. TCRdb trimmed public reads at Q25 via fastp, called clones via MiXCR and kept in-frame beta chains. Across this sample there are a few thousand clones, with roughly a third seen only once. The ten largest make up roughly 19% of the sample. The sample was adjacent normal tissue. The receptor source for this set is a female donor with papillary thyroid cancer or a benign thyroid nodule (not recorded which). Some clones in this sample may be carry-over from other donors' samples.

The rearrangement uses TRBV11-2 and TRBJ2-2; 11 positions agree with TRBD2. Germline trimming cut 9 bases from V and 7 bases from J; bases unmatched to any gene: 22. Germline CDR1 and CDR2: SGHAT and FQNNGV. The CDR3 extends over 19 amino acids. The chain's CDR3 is CASSPTGNSGRARDGELFF. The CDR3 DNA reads TGTGCCAGTAGCCCTACCGGGAATAGCGGGAGGGCAAGGGACGGGGAGCTGTTTTTT.

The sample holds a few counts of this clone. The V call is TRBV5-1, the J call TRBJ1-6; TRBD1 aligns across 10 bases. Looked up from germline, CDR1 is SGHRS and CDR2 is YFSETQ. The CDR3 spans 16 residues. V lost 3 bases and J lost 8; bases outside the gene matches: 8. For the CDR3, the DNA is TGCGCCAGCAGCTCACACCGGGACAGGGGAGATTCACCCCTCCACTTT. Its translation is CASSSHRDRGDSPLHF.